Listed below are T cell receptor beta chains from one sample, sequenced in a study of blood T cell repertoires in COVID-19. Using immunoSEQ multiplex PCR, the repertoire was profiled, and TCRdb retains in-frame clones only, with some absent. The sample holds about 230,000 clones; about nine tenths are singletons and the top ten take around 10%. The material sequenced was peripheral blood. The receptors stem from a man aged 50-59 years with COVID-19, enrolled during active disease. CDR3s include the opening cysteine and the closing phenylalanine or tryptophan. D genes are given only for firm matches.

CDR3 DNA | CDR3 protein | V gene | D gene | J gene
TGCAGCGTCAGACGGATCGGCGGCACTGAAGCTTTCTTT | CSVRRIGGTEAFF | TRBV29-1 | - | TRBJ1-1
TGTGCCATCAGTGAGTCGCTGAGCGAGGTGCGGTTCGGGGAGCTGTTTTTT | CAISESLSEVRFGELFF | TRBV10-3 | - | TRBJ2-2
TGTGCCTGGAGTAGGGAAAGGACTAGCACAGATACGCAGTATTTT | CAWSRERTSTDTQYF | TRBV30 | - | TRBJ2-3
TGTGCCAGTAGACAGGGGGCGGGATACAATGAGCAGTTCTTC | CASRQGAGYNEQFF | TRBV19 | TRBD1 | TRBJ2-1
TGCGCCAGCGCACGCGCGACAGGGCTCGAAGAGACCCAGTACTTC | CASARATGLEETQYF | TRBV5-1 | TRBD1 | TRBJ2-5
TGTGCCAGCTCGGGGGCTGGGGCCAACGTCCTGACTTTC | CASSGAGANVLTF | TRBV12-3/TRBV12-4 | - | TRBJ2-6
TGTGCCAGCAGTCAGAGACAGGATAGCAATCAGCCCCAGCATTTT | CASSQRQDSNQPQHF | TRBV6-5 | - | TRBJ1-5
TGTGCCAGCAGCTTAGTCGGGACAGCCACTCAGCCCCAGCATTTT | CASSLVGTATQPQHF | TRBV7-8 | TRBD1 | TRBJ1-5
TGTGCCAGCTACAGGGATGGCTACACCTTC | CASYRDGYTF | TRBV2 | - | TRBJ1-2
TGTGCCAGCAGCGTAAGGGGGCTGGAGGAAAACATTCAGTACTTC | CASSVRGLEENIQYF | TRBV9 | TRBD1 | TRBJ2-4